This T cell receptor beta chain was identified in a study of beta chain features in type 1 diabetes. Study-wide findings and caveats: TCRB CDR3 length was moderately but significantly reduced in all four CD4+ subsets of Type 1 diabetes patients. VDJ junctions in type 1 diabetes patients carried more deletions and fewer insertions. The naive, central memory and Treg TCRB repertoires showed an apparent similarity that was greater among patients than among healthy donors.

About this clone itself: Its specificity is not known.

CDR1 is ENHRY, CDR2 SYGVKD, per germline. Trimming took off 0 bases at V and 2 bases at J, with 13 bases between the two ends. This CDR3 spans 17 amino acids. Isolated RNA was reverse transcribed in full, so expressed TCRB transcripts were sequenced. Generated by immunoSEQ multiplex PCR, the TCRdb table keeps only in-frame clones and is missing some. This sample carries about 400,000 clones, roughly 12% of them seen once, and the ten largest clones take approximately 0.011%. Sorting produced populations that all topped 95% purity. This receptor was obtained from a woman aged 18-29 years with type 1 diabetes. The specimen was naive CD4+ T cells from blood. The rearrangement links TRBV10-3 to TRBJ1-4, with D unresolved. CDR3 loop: CAISESLGVTTNEKLFF. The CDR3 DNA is TGTGCCATCAGTGAGTCCTTGGGAGTCACTACTAATGAAAAACTGTTTTTT.